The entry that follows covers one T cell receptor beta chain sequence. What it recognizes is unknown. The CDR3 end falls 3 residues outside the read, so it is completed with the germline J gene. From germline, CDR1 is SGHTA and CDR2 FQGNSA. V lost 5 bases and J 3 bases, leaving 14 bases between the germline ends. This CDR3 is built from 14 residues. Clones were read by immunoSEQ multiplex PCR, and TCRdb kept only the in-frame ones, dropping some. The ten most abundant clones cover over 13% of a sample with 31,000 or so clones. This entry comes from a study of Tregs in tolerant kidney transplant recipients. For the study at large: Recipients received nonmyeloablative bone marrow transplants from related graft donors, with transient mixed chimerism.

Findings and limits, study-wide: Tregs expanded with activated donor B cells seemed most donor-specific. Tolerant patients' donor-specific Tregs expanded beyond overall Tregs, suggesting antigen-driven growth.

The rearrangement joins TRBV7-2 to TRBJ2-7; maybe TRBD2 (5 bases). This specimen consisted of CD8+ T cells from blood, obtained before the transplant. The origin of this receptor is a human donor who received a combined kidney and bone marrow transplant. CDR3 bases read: TGTGCCAGCAGCCCCGGGTTAGCGCTCTACGAG. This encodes CASSPGLALYE. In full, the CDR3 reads CASSPGLALYEQYF.